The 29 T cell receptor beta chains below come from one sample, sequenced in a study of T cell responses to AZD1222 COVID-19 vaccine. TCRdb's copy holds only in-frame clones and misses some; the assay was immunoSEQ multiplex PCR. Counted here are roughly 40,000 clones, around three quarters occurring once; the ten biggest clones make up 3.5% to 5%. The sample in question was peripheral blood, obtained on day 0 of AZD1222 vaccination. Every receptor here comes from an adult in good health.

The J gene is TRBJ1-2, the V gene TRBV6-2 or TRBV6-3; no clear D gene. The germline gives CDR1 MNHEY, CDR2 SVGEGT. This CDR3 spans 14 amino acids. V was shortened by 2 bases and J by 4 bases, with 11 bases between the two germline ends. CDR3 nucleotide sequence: TGTGCCAGCAGTTACGGGCTGGGCAGCTATGGCTACACCTTC. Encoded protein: CASSYGLGSYGYTF.

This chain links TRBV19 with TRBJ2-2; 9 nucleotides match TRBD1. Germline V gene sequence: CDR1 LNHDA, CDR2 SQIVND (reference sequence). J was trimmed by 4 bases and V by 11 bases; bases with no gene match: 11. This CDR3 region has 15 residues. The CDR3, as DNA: TGTGCCTCGGCGCTCGGACAGGGGTCCACCGGGGAGCTGTTTTTT. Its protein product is CASALGQGSTGELFF.

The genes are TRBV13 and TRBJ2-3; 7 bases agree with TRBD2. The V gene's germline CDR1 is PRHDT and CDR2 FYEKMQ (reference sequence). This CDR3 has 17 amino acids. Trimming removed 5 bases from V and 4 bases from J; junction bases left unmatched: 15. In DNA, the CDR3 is TGTGCCAGCAGCCGTTTCCTAGCGGCGGAGAGTGCAGATACGCAGTATTTT. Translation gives CASSRFLAAESADTQYF. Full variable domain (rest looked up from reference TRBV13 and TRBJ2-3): AAGVIQSPRHLIKEKRETATLKCYPIPRHDTVYWYQQGPGQDPQFLISFYEKMQSDKGSIPDRFSAQQFSDYHSELNMSSLELGDSALYFCASSRFLAAESADTQYFGPGTRLTVL.

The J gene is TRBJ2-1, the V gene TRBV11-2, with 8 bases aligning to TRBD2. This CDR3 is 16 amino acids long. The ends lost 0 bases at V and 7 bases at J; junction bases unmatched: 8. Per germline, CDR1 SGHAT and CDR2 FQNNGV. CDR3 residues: CASSLESAGAGNEQFF. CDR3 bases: TGTGCCAGCAGCTTAGAATCAGCGGGGGCGGGGAATGAGCAGTTCTTC.

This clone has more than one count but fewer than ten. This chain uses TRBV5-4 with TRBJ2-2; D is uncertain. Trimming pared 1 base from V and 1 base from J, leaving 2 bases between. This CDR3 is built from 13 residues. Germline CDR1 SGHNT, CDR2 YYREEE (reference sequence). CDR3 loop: CASSLQNTGELFF. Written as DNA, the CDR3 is TGTGCCAGCAGCTTGCAGAACACCGGGGAGCTGTTTTTT.

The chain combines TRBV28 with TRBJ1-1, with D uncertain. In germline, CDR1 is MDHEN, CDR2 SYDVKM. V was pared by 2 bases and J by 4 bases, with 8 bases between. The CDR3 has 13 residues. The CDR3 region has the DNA TGTGCCAGCAGTTTAGGGTACAGCACTGAAGCTTTCTTT. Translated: CASSLGYSTEAFF.

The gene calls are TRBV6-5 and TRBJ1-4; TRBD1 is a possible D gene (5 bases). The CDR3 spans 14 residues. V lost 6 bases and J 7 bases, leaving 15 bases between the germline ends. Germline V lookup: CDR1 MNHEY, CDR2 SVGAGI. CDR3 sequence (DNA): TGTGCCAGCAGACCCGACAGTTACATTGAAAAACTGTTTTTT. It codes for CASRPDSYIEKLFF.

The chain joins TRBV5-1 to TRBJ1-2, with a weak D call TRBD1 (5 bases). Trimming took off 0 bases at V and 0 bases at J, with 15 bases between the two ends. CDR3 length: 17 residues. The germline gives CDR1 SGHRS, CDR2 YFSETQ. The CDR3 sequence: CASSLEGHGGTNYGYTF. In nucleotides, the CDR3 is TGCGCCAGCAGCTTGGAAGGACACGGGGGTACTAACTATGGCTACACCTTC.

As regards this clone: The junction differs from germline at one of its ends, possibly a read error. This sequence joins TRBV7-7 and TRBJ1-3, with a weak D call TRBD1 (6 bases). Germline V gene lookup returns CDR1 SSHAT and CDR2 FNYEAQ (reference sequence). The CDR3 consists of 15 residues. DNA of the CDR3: TGTGCTAGCAGCTCTCATACAGGGCCTGGAAACACCATATATTTT. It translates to CASSSHTGPGNTIYF.

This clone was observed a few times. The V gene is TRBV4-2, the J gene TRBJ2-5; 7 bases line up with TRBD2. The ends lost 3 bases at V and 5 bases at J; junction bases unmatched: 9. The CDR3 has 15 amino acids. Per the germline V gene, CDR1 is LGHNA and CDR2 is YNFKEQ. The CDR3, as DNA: TGTGCCAGCAGCCAGGAAAGAGCGGGGTGGGAGACCCAGTACTTC. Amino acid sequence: CASSQERAGWETQYF.

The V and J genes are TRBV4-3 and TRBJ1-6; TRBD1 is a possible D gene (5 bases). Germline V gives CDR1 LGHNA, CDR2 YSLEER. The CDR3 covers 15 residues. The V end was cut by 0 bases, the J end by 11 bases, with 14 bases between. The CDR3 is CASSQDVAGTTPLHF. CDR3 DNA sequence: TGCGCCAGCAGCCAAGATGTGGCAGGGACCACACCCCTCCACTTT.

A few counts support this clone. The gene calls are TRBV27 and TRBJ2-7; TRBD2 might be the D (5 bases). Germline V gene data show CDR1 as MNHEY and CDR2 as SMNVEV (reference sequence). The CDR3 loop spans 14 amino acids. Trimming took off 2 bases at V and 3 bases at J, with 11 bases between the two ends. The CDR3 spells CASSLEPGSYEQYF. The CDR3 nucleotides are TGTGCCAGCAGTTTAGAGCCGGGGAGCTACGAGCAGTACTTC.

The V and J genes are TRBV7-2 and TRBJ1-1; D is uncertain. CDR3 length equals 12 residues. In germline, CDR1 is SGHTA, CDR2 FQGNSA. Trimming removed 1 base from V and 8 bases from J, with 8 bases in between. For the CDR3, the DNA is TGTGCCAGCAGCTTAGTTCGCGGGGAAGCTTTCTTT. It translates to CASSLVRGEAFF.

This chain's CDR3 is CASSQDEGRGYGYTF. DNA of the CDR3: TGTGCCAGCAGCCAAGATGAGGGCAGGGGCTATGGCTACACCTTC. The chain is built from TRBV4-2 and TRBJ1-2, with a tentative D call TRBD1 (6 bases). Germline values: CDR1 LGHNA, CDR2 YNFKEQ. The length of the CDR3 is 15 residues. The V end lost 0 bases, the J end lost 4 bases, and 12 bases lay between the germline ends.

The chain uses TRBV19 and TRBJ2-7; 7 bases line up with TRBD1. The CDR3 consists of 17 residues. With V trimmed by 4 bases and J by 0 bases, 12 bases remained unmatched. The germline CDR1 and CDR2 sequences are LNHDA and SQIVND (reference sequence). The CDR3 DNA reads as TGTGCCAGTAGTACGACTCACCGGGACAGAGACTCCTACGAGCAGTACTTC. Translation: CASSTTHRDRDSYEQYF.

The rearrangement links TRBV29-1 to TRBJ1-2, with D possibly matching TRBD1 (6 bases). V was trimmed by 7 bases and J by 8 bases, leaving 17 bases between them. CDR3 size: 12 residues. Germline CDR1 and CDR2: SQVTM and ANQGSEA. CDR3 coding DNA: TGCAGCGAGACATCAGGGGTGCGGGGCTACACCTTC. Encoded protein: CSETSGVRGYTF.

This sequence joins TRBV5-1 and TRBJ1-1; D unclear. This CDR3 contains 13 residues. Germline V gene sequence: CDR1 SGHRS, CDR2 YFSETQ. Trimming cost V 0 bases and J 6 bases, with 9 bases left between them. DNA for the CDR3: TGCGCCAGCAGCTTGGCCCAGTCCTCTGAAGCTTTCTTT. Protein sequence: CASSLAQSSEAFF.

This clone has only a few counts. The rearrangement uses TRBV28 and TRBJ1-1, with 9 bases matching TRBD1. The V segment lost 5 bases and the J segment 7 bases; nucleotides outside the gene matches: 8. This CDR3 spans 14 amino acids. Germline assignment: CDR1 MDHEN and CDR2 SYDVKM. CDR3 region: CASSPPGQGLEAFF. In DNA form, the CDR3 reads TGTGCCAGCAGTCCCCCGGGACAGGGCCTTGAAGCTTTCTTT.

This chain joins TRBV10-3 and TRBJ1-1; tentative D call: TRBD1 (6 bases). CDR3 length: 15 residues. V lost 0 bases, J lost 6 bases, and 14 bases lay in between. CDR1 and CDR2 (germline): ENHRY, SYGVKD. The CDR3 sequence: CAISESRGGNAEAFF. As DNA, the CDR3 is TGTGCCATCAGTGAGTCTAGGGGGGGGAATGCTGAAGCTTTCTTT.

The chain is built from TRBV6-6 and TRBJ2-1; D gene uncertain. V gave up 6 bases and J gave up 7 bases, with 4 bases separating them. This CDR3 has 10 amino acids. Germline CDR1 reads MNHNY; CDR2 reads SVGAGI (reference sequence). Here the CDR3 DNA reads TGTGCCAGCAGCCTGAATGAGCAGTTCTTC. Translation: CASSLNEQFF.

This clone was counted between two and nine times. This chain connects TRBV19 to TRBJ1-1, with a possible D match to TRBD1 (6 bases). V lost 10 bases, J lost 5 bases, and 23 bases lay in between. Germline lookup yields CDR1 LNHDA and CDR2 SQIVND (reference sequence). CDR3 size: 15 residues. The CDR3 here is CATFEDRRGSTEAFF. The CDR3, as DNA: TGTGCCACCTTCGAAGACAGGAGAGGGTCGACTGAAGCTTTCTTT.

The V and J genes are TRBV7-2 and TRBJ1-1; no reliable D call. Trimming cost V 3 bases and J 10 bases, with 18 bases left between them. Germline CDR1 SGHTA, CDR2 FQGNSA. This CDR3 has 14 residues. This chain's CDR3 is CASSFMGAIPGAFF. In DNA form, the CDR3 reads TGTGCCAGCAGCTTTATGGGAGCGATCCCAGGAGCTTTCTTT.

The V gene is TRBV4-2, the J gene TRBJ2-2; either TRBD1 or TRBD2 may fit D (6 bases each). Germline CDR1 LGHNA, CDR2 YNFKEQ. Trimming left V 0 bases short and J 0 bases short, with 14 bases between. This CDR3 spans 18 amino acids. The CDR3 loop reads CASSQDEEGGTNTGELFF. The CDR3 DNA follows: TGTGCCAGCAGCCAAGATGAAGAGGGGGGCACGAACACCGGGGAGCTGTTTTTT.

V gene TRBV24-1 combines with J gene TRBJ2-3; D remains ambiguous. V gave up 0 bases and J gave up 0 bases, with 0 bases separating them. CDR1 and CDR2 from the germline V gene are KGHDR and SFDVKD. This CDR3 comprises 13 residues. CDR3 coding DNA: TGTGCCACCAGTGATTTGAGCACAGATACGCAGTATTTT. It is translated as CATSDLSTDTQYF.

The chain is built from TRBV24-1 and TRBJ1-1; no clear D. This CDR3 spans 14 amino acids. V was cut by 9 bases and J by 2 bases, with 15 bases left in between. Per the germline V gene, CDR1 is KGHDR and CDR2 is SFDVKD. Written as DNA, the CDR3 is TGTGCCACCCCCCTCGGTAAGACCAACACTGAAGCTTTCTTT. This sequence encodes CATPLGKTNTEAFF.

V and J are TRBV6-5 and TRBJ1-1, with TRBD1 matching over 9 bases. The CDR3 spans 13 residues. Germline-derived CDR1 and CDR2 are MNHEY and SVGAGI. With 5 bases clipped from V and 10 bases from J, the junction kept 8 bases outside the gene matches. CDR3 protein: CASSPGQGFVAFF. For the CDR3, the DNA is TGTGCCAGCAGTCCCGGACAGGGGTTTGTAGCTTTCTTT.

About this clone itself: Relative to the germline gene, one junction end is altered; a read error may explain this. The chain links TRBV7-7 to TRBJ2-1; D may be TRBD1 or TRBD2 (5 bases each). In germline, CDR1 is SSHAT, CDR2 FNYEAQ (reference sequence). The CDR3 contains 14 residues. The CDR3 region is CASSLGDPYNEQFF. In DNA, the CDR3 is TGTGCTAGCAGCTTAGGGGACCCCTACAATGAGCAGTTCTTC.

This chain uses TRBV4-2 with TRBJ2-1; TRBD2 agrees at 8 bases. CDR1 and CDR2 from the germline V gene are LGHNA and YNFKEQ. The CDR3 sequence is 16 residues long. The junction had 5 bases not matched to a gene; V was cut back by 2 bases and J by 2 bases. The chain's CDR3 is CASSQTRGETYNEQFF. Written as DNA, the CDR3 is TGTGCCAGCAGCCAAACGCGGGGGGAGACCTACAATGAGCAGTTCTTC.

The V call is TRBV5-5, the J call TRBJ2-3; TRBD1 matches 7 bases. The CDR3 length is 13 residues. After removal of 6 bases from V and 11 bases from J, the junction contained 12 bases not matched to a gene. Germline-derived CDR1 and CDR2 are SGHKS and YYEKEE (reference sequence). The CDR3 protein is CASIQGLDLGQYF. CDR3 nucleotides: TGTGCCAGCATACAGGGGCTGGATCTGGGGCAGTATTTT.